The clone carrying this T cell receptor beta chain was seen only a few times. Its target is unknown. V was cut by 7 bases and J by 8 bases, with 14 bases left in between. CDR3 size: 13 residues. In germline, CDR1 is MNHEY, CDR2 SVGAGI. This table comes from immunoSEQ multiplex PCR, and its TCRdb copy is limited to in-frame clones, with some not included. This sample has 66,000 or so clones, with roughly 90% found just once. Systemic immunosuppression or a history of autoimmune disease excluded patients. This entry belongs to a study of OX40 agonist ivuxolimab in advanced cancers. Overall study findings and caveats: Certain nonresponders additionally had low normalized T-cell clonal expansion.

This specimen consisted of CD4+ or CD8+ T cells sorted from blood, obtained in a trial of the OX40 agonist ivuxolimab. The rearrangement joins TRBV6-5 to TRBJ1-4, with D perhaps matching TRBD1 (5 bases). This clonotype was obtained from an adult with an advanced solid tumor such as melanoma, head and neck, liver or kidney cancer. The CDR3: CASKAQGLEKLFF. The DNA for the CDR3 is TGTGCCAGCAAAGCCCAGGGACTCGAAAAACTGTTTTTT.